The rows below give T cell receptor beta chains drawn from one sample of a study of Ad26.COV2.S vaccination and SARS-CoV-2 variants. Method: immunoSEQ multiplex PCR; TCRdb's copy keeps in-frame clones and lacks some. The table has 400,000 to 450,000 clones, around 90% seen once; the top ten hold under 4.5%. This specimen was peripheral blood, taken in a trial of Ad26.COV2.S vaccine versus placebo. The receptors stem from a person aged 18-60 years who received the Ad26.COV2.S COVID-19 vaccine or a placebo. CDR3s include the opening cysteine and the closing phenylalanine or tryptophan. A D gene is named only where the DNA matches it firmly. Not every row has a clone size; where given, it reads once, few, many or a size class.

V	D	J	size	DNA	CDR3
TRBV6-1	TRBD1	TRBJ1-5	NA	TGTGCCAGCAGTGTTCAGGGACAGGGCGGGAATCAGCCCCAGCATTTT	CASSVQGQGGNQPQHF
TRBV19	TRBD2	TRBJ2-1	NA	TGTGCCAGTAGTCGGACTAGCGGGAGGGCCTCCTACAATGAGCAGTTCTTC	CASSRTSGRASYNEQFF
TRBV28	TRBD2	TRBJ2-7	NA	TGTGCCAGCAGTTTAGAAGGCGGGAGGGCCCGGGTTTACGAGCAGTACTTC	CASSLEGGRARVYEQYF
TRBV4-2	NA	TRBJ2-2	once	TGTGCCAGCAGCCAAGTTGCGTCGAACACCGGGGAGCTGTTTTTT	CASSQVASNTGELFF
TRBV11-2	NA	TRBJ2-7	NA	TGTGCCAGCAGCTTAACATACTACGAGCAGTACTTC	CASSLTYYEQYF
TRBV19	TRBD2	TRBJ2-3	NA	TGTGCCAGTAGTATAGATCTGTGGGAGGGGTCAGATACGCAGTATTTT	CASSIDLWEGSDTQYF
TRBV5-4	NA	TRBJ2-5	NA	TGTGCCAGCAGCTCGAGTTTTTCAGGGAGTCTTAGGGAAGAGACCCAGTACTTC	CASSSSFSGSLREETQYF
TRBV30	NA	TRBJ2-2	NA	TGTGCCTGGAGTGATCAGGCGAACAGGGAGCTGTTTTTT	CAWSDQANRELFF
TRBV7-9	TRBD2	TRBJ2-1	NA	TGTGCCAGCAGTTCAGAGCGGGAACGGGGGGTTGAGCAGTTCTTC	CASSSERERGVEQFF
TRBV6-6	NA	TRBJ2-5	NA	TGTGCCAGCAGCCCCCTAGGGGAGACCCAGTACTTC	CASSPLGETQYF
TRBV19	NA	TRBJ2-5	NA	TGTGCCAGTAGTACCACGGGAGAGGGGACCCAGTACTTC	CASSTTGEGTQYF
TRBV7-8	NA	TRBJ2-2	NA	TGTGCCAGCAGCTTAGATGGGGGCCGGACCGGGGAGCTGTTTTTT	CASSLDGGRTGELFF
TRBV7-2	TRBD1	TRBJ1-1	NA	TGTGCCAGCAGCTTAGCGCAGGACAGGGGTAGGCCTTTCTTT	CASSLAQDRGRPFF
TRBV3-1/TRBV3-2	NA	TRBJ2-7	NA	TGTGCCAGCACGCACCGGGCGGGACGAACCTACGAGCAGTACTTC	CASTHRAGRTYEQYF
TRBV6-1	NA	TRBJ1-2	NA	TGTGCCAGCAGTGAAGATGATGTACAGACCTATGGCTACACCTTC	CASSEDDVQTYGYTF
TRBV12-3/TRBV12-4	NA	TRBJ2-6	NA	TGTGCCAGTCGGATCTCTGGGGCCAACGTCCTGACTTTC	CASRISGANVLTF
TRBV6-2/TRBV6-3	NA	TRBJ1-6	NA	TGTGCCAGCAGTCCCCGATTACCAGACTGGTCACCCCTCCACTTT	CASSPRLPDWSPLHF
TRBV6-5	TRBD1	TRBJ1-5	NA	TGTGCCAGCAGTCGACAGGGGGCGAGCAATCAGCCCCAGCATTTT	CASSRQGASNQPQHF
TRBV5-5	NA	TRBJ2-7	NA	TGTGCCAGCAGCTCGGACAGCTTCTCCTACGAGCAGTACTTC	CASSSDSFSYEQYF
TRBV27	NA	TRBJ2-3	NA	TGTGCCAGCAGTTCCCGAGGCGGCGGGGCCCCAGATACGCAGTATTTT	CASSSRGGGAPDTQYF
TRBV7-9	NA	TRBJ2-2	NA	TGTGCCAGCAGACGTACTAGGCCCGGGGAGCTGTTTTTT	CASRRTRPGELFF
TRBV28	TRBD2	TRBJ2-1	once	TGTGCCAGCAGTTTAACAGCGGGAGGCTCCCCGGAGCAGTTCTTC	CASSLTAGGSPEQFF
TRBV2	NA	TRBJ1-1	NA	TGTGCCAGCAGTGATGAGGGCAGACGAGCTTTCTTT	CASSDEGRRAFF
TRBV6-4	TRBD1	TRBJ2-2	NA	TGTGCCAGCAGTCCGGGACAGGACACCGGGGAGCTGTTTTTT	CASSPGQDTGELFF
TRBV4-3	TRBD2	TRBJ2-1	NA	TGCGCCAGCAGCCAAGCTGGACTAGTCGTCAATGAGCAGTTCTTC	CASSQAGLVVNEQFF
TRBV11-2	TRBD1	TRBJ2-1	NA	TGTGCCAGCAGCGGACAGGGCTACAATGAGCAGTTCTTC	CASSGQGYNEQFF
TRBV3-1/TRBV3-2	TRBD2	TRBJ2-7	NA	TGTGCCAGCAGCCAGGGCGGGAGGGGTGAGCAGTACTTC	CASSQGGRGEQYF
TRBV6-6	TRBD1	TRBJ1-5	NA	TGTGCCAGCAGCTCAATACAGGACAGGCCGGATCAGCCCCAGCATTTT	CASSSIQDRPDQPQHF
TRBV24-1	TRBD2	TRBJ2-1	NA	TGTGCCACCAGTGACCCTACCACGCTAGCGGGAGTTCGCAATGAGCAGTTCTTC	CATSDPTTLAGVRNEQFF
TRBV5-4	NA	TRBJ2-5	NA	TGTGCCAGCAGCTTGAAAGAGACCCAGTACTTC	CASSLKETQYF
TRBV3-1/TRBV3-2	TRBD1	TRBJ1-5	few	TGTGCCAGCAGCCAAACAGGGGGCCATCAGCCCCAGCATTTT	CASSQTGGHQPQHF
TRBV4-3	NA	TRBJ2-3	NA	TGCACCAGCAGCCAAGATTGGGGGGGCCCCGGAGGGGTTGGTACGCAGTATTTT	CTSSQDWGGPGGVGTQYF